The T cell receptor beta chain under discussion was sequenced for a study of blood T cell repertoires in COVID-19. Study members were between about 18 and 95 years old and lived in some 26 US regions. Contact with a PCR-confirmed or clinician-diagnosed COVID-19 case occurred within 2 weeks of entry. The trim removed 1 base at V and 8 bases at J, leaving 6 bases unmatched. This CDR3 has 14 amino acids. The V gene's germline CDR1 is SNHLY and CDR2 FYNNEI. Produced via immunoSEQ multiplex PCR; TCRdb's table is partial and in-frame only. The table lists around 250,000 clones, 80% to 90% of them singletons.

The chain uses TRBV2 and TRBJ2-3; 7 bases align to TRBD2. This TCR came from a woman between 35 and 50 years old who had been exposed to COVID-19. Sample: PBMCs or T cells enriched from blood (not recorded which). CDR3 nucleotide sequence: TGTGCCAGCAGTGAAGGGCTAGCGGTTCCTACGCAGTATTTT. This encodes CASSEGLAVPTQYF.